The 21 T cell receptor beta chains presented below share a single source sample, sequenced in a study of T cell clonality in common variable immunodeficiency. Study conclusions and caveats: Fewer deletions and N-nucleotide insertions were reportedly seen in common variable immunodeficiency TCR beta sequences.

For these TCRs, the target antigens are not known. Measured with immunoSEQ multiplex PCR; TCRdb has only the in-frame clones, and not every one. Listed for the sample are over 30,000 clones, none seen a single time. The sequenced sample was peripheral blood mononuclear cells. These receptors originate from a human donor with common variable immunodeficiency.

This clone was seen at least ten times. The read halts 3 residues ahead of the CDR3 end, with the missing end drawn from the germline J gene. The chain has TRBV18 and TRBJ2-7; possible D gene TRBD1, 5 bases. In germline, CDR1 is KGHSH, CDR2 LQKENI. V gave up 5 bases and J gave up 0 bases, with 14 bases separating them. This CDR3 is built from 15 residues. Partial CDR3 DNA: TGTGCCAGCTCAAGAAAAGGGGAAAGCTCCTACGAG. Translation gives CASSRKGESSYE. The whole CDR3 region reads CASSRKGESSYEQYF.

This clone has a handful of counts. A much larger clone is a single base away; this may be a read error. The DNA ends 3 residues before the CDR3 does, and the rest of the CDR3 is filled in from the germline J gene. The V gene is TRBV7-9, the J gene TRBJ2-1; possible D gene TRBD2, 6 bases. Germline V gives CDR1 SEHNR, CDR2 FQNEAQ (reference sequence). Trimming cost V 1 base and J 7 bases, with 11 bases left between them. The CDR3 runs to 14 residues. The covered CDR3 bases are TGTGCCAGCAGCTTAGGACTAGTCGGGAATGAG. Its protein product is CASSLGLVGNE. The CDR3 in its entirety is CASSLGLVGNEQFF.

This clone was recorded at least ten times. Read data end 3 residues before the CDR3 end; the end is taken from the germline J gene. The chain joins TRBV5-1 to TRBJ2-3; no clear D. This CDR3 spans 12 amino acids. Germline loops: CDR1 SGHRS, CDR2 YFSETQ. Trimming stripped 2 bases from V and 5 bases from J, with 6 bases between. The DNA read from the CDR3 is TGCGCCAGCAGCTTTACGGGAGATACG. Translation gives CASSFTGDT. The complete CDR3 protein is CASSFTGDTQYF.

About this clone: Sequencing ends 3 residues short of the CDR3 end; the germline J gene provides the rest. The chain recombines TRBV20-1 with TRBJ2-7; 16 positions agree with TRBD2. This CDR3 is built from 17 residues. Germline CDR1 and CDR2: DFQATT and SNEGSKA (reference sequence). J was trimmed by 5 bases and V by 0 bases; bases with no gene match: 7. CDR3 residues: CSARDKGLAGGYDEQYF. The sequenced CDR3 bases are TGCAGTGCTAGAGATAAGGGACTAGCGGGAGGGTACGACGAG.

The table lists this clone with many counts. The CDR3 end is not reached by the read, which stops 3 residues before it; the germline J gene fills it in. J is TRBJ2-7 and V is TRBV19; tentatively, D is TRBD2 (6 bases). The CDR3 loop spans 20 amino acids. The ends were cut back, 0 bases at V and 6 bases at J, with 30 bases in the middle. Germline CDR1 and CDR2: LNHDA and SQIVND (reference sequence). The DNA read from the CDR3 is TGTGCCAGTAGTATAGATCTATCGGGGCTAGCGATTGGACTTCGGGGCGAG. Translation: CASSIDLSGLAIGLRGE. The whole CDR3 protein is CASSIDLSGLAIGLRGEQYF.

Concerning this clone: Read sequence stops 3 residues before the CDR3 end, and the germline J gene provides the missing end. J is TRBJ1-1 and V is TRBV7-9, with D unclear. The CDR3 covers 15 residues. The germline V and J ends were trimmed by 3 bases and 1 base, with 12 bases remaining between them. From germline, CDR1 is SEHNR and CDR2 FQNEAQ (reference sequence). The sequenced part of the CDR3 DNA is TGTGCCAGCAGCTTCGAAGCGCTCTCGAACACTGAA. Encoded protein: CASSFEALSNTE. The whole CDR3 sequence is CASSFEALSNTEAFF.

This clone is medium-sized (0.01 to 0.1%). Read coverage stops 3 residues before the CDR3 terminus; the germline J gene supplies the remainder. The J gene is TRBJ1-6, the V gene TRBV9; D remains unclear. The CDR3 has 15 residues. Germline CDR1 and CDR2: SGDLS and YYNGEE. Trimming shortened V by 0 bases and J by 7 bases, and 11 bases separated the two germline ends. The DNA read from the CDR3 is TGTGCCAGCAGCGTAGCTCAATCGCAGAATTCACCC. The encoded protein is CASSVAQSQNSP. The complete CDR3 protein is CASSVAQSQNSPLHF.

This clone was observed at least ten times. The CDR3 end lies 3 residues beyond the end of the read and is filled in from the germline J gene. The rearrangement joins TRBV19 to TRBJ1-1; D remains unclear. This CDR3 region has 13 residues. The germline CDR1 and CDR2 sequences are LNHDA and SQIVND (reference sequence). CDR3 bases read: TGTGCCAGTAGTATGTTTGGGCGTAGTCGG. This sequence encodes CASSMFGRSR. The complete CDR3 sequence is CASSMFGRSRAFF.

Details on this clone: With the read ending 3 residues before the CDR3 end, the germline J gene is used to fill in that end. V gene TRBV20-1 combines with J gene TRBJ2-7, with D perhaps TRBD1 (5 bases). This CDR3 region has 13 residues. CDR1 and CDR2 from the germline V gene are DFQATT and SNEGSKA (reference sequence). Trimming removed 3 bases at V and 5 bases at J, with 14 bases between. CDR3 residues: CSARRQGPHEQYF. The sequenced part of the CDR3 DNA is TGCAGTGCTAGGAGGCAGGGTCCCCACGAG.

This clone was counted a few times. The CDR3 end is not reached by the read, which stops 3 residues before it; the germline J gene fills it in. The chain carries TRBV30 and TRBJ2-3, with 9 bases identical to TRBD2. The CDR3 contains 15 residues. The germline CDR1 and CDR2 sequences are GTSNPN and SVGIG (reference sequence). V was clipped by 8 bases and J by 0 bases; unmatched bases: 9. Incomplete CDR3 DNA: TGTGCCAGTAGTAGGCTAGCGGGAAGCACAGATACG. It translates to CASSRLAGSTDT. In full, the CDR3 is CASSRLAGSTDTQYF.

This clone was seen at least ten times. At one end, the junction sequence differs from germline, possibly due to a read error. The DNA ends 3 residues before the CDR3 does, and the rest of the CDR3 is filled in from the germline J gene. V and J are TRBV4-2 and TRBJ1-1, with D possibly TRBD1 on 6 matching bases. Germline CDR1 reads LGHNA; CDR2 reads YNFKEQ. This CDR3 spans 17 amino acids. CDR3 sequence: CASSQDPGGLGNTEAFF. The part of the CDR3 DNA that was read is TGCGCCAGCAGCCAAGACCCCGGGGGGCTGGGGAACACTGAA.

This clone came up many times. The read terminates 3 residues before the CDR3 end, so the remaining end is supplied by the germline J gene. This chain links TRBV10-3 with TRBJ1-1, with 7 bases identical to TRBD1. The CDR3 runs to 15 residues. The V gene end was trimmed by 4 bases and the J gene end by 0 bases; junction bases not matched to a gene: 5. Germline V gene sequence: CDR1 ENHRY, CDR2 SYGVKD. The CDR3 is CAISGDRTLNTEAFF. Incomplete CDR3 DNA: TGTGCCATCAGTGGGGACAGAACCCTGAACACTGAA.

This clone showed up many times. CDR3 bases read: TGTGCCAGCAGCTTGGCGACAGGGGGCTACACAGATACG. This translates into CASSLATGGYTDT. The CDR3 as a whole reads CASSLATGGYTDTQYF. J is TRBJ2-3 and V is TRBV5-4, with 10 positions matching TRBD1. Coverage ceases 3 residues before the CDR3 finishes, and the germline J gene fills in the end. The CDR3 sequence is 16 residues long. V gave up 0 bases and J gave up 2 bases; unmatched junction bases: 3. Germline V lookup: CDR1 SGHNT, CDR2 YYREEE (reference sequence).

This clone was counted ten times or more. The read halts 3 residues ahead of the CDR3 end, with the missing end drawn from the germline J gene. The chain links TRBV11-3 to TRBJ2-7, with a weak D call TRBD1 (5 bases). Germline V CDR1 and CDR2: SGHNT, YENEEA. V shed 2 bases and J shed 2 bases, with 13 bases lying between them. The CDR3 contains 15 residues. The sequenced CDR3 bases are TGTGCCAGCAGCTTAAGGGGTAGCTTCACCTACGAG. It specifies CASSLRGSFTYE. The full-length CDR3 reads as CASSLRGSFTYEQYF.

There are many counts of this clone. The CDR3 end falls 3 residues outside the read, so it is completed with the germline J gene. The J gene is TRBJ1-5, the V gene TRBV20-1, with D unclear. This CDR3 has 13 amino acids. Trimming shortened V by 2 bases and J by 8 bases, and 13 bases separated the two germline ends. CDR1 and CDR2 (germline): DFQATT, SNEGSKA (reference sequence). The sequenced part of the CDR3 DNA is TGCAGTGCTAGACCATATAGCAAGAAGCCC. Translating it yields CSARPYSKKP. The full CDR3 is CSARPYSKKPQHF.

This clone was detected only a few times. The read stops 3 residues short of the end of the CDR3; the missing end is completed from the germline J gene. The chain is built from TRBV13 and TRBJ1-5, with no clear D. The V gene's germline CDR1 is PRHDT and CDR2 FYEKMQ (reference sequence). The CDR3 is made up of 13 amino acids. The part of the CDR3 DNA that was read is TGTGCCAGCAGCTATTACCCCGAGGTCCCC. This sequence encodes CASSYYPEVP. The complete CDR3 protein is CASSYYPEVPQHF.

This clone has more than one count but fewer than ten. From the germline J gene comes the end of the CDR3, since the read stops 3 residues before it. The chain has TRBV6-2 or TRBV6-3 and TRBJ2-7, with TRBD2 identical over 14 bases. This CDR3 is built from 16 residues. CDR1 is MNHEY, CDR2 SVGEGT, per germline. J gave up 4 bases and V 0 bases, and 2 bases lay outside the gene matches. Partial CDR3 DNA: TGTGCCAGCAGTTACTCTTGGACTAGCGGGAGGTACGAG. Protein: CASSYSWTSGRYE. The full CDR3 reads CASSYSWTSGRYEQYF.

This clone was observed many times. The read finishes 3 residues shy of the CDR3 end, and the germline J gene is used to complete it. The chain carries TRBV7-9 and TRBJ2-1; D uncertain. CDR3 length: 11 amino acids. CDR1 and CDR2 (germline): SEHNR, FQNEAQ (reference sequence). The V end lost 3 bases, the J end lost 9 bases, and 6 bases lay between the germline ends. The CDR3 spells CASSFVFEQFF. CDR3 DNA, as far as it was read: TGTGCCAGCAGCTTCGTGTTTGAG.

This clone was recorded a few times. The read gets to within 3 residues of the CDR3 end, and the germline J gene fills in the rest. The genes are TRBV11-3 and TRBJ2-1; maybe TRBD1 (5 bases). Germline assignment: CDR1 SGHNT and CDR2 YENEEA. CDR3 size: 13 residues. The V end was cut by 10 bases, the J end by 8 bases, with 18 bases between. The CDR3 DNA, read in part, is TGTGCCACTCGAGGTCAGGGCGGTTATGAG. Translating it yields CATRGQGGYE. From start to end, the CDR3 is CATRGQGGYEQFF. The full variable domain, with the rest looked up from reference TRBV11-3 and TRBJ2-1, is EAGVVQSPRYKIIEKKQPVAFWCNPISGHNTLYWYLQNLGQGPELLIRYENEEAVDDSQLPKDRFSAERLKGVDSTLKIQPAELGDSAVYLCATRGQGGYEQFFGPGTRLTVL.

The sequenced CDR3 bases are TGTGCCAGCAGGGATACCGGGGTTATTAATGAAAAA. Translating it yields CASRDTGVINEK. The CDR3 reads in full as CASRDTGVINEKLFF. The genes are TRBV2 and TRBJ1-4; no reliable D call. Read data end 3 residues before the CDR3 end; the end is taken from the germline J gene. V dropped 6 bases and J dropped 4 bases, with 15 bases sitting between them. From germline, CDR1 is SNHLY and CDR2 FYNNEI. This CDR3 contains 15 residues.

This clone was counted between two and nine times. The read halts 3 residues ahead of the CDR3 end, with the missing end drawn from the germline J gene. V and J are TRBV7-9 and TRBJ1-2, with 9 bases lining up with TRBD1. CDR1 and CDR2 from the germline V gene are SEHNR and FQNEAQ (reference sequence). This CDR3 region has 14 residues. Trimming took 5 bases from V and 3 from J; bases not matched to a gene: 4. The CDR3 is CASSRQGGDYGYTF. The sequenced CDR3 bases are TGTGCCAGCAGCAGACAGGGGGGGGACTATGGC.